This T cell receptor (beta chain) was captured in a study of blood T cell repertoires in COVID-19. The ends lost 6 bases at V and 3 bases at J; junction bases unmatched: 7. The germline CDR1 and CDR2 sequences are MRHNA and SNTAGT. This CDR3 is built from 14 residues. Only in-frame clones appear in the TCRdb table, and some are missing; sequencing was by immunoSEQ multiplex PCR. The data show 300,000 to 400,000 clones, around 89% seen once. The source is a woman younger than 30 who had recovered from COVID-19. Sequenced material: PBMCs or T cells enriched from blood (not recorded which). The rearrangement joins TRBV6-4 to TRBJ1-2, with 7 bases that match TRBD1. The CDR3 sequence is CASRRTGGDYGYTF. CDR3 nucleotides: TGTGCCAGCAGACGGACAGGTGGGGACTATGGCTACACCTTC.